This T cell receptor (beta chain) stems from a study of T cells in Graves' hyperthyroidism and ophthalmopathy. On this clonotype: Its antigen is currently unknown.

RNA transcripts served as the template for amplifying TCR beta CDR3 regions. TCR CDR3 underwent first-round RT-PCR with the HTBI primer set. TCRdb re-analysed the multiplex PCR reads in MiXCR, keeping a single row per CDR3 protein. This sample yields some 740,000 distinct CDR3 sequences, of which less than 15% are seen a single time; roughly 10% belongs to the top ten. Whole-study results and caveats: Researchers found most expanded thyroid clonotypes above 0.001 in blood as well. The model anticipated ophthalmopathy a median about six months pre-onset.

It was considered stable Graves' hyperthyroidism when ophthalmopathy did not progress within 18 months. Used for diagnoses were clinical symptoms, serum thyroxine and TRAb, thyroid ultrasound and orbital computed tomography. Germline CDR1 LNHDA, CDR2 SQIVND (reference sequence). This CDR3 comprises 14 residues. J gave up 7 bases and V 7 bases, and 12 bases lay outside the gene matches. Sequencing was performed on blood. J is TRBJ1-2 and V is TRBV19; 7 bases match TRBD1. This clonotype was obtained from a woman in her late teens or twenties with Graves' hyperthyroidism. CDR3: CASISEDRRSGYTF. CDR3 sequence (DNA): TGTGCCAGTATTTCCGAGGACAGGCGAAGTGGCTACACCTTC.